This T cell receptor beta chain was obtained from a study of T cells in localized non-small cell lung cancer. Study findings and constraints: Exceeding tumor, uninvolved adjacent lung had the highest T cell clonality. Tumor samples were not multi-region, leaving intratumor heterogeneity unexcluded. Higher T cell density in the blood was associated with longer overall survival, whereas higher adjacent-lung clonality associated with shorter survival.

The germline V gene encodes CDR1 MDHEN and CDR2 SYDVKM. Between the trimmed V and J ends, which lost 3 bases and 3 bases, there was a span of 13 bases. The CDR3 totals 15 residues. Generated by immunoSEQ multiplex PCR, the TCRdb table keeps only in-frame clones and is missing some. This sample has roughly 64,000 clones, with about four fifths found just once. With regard to this clone: Its antigen remains unknown.

The chain couples TRBV28 to TRBJ2-3, with a weak D call TRBD1 (5 bases). The source is a man aged 35-75 years with stage II lung adenocarcinoma. The input for sequencing was PBMCs, taken before any cancer treatment. The CDR3 reads CASSLSGIGTDTQYF. As DNA, the CDR3 is TGTGCCAGCAGTTTGTCAGGGATAGGGACAGATACGCAGTATTTT.